This entry is about one TCR beta chain. Its cognate antigen has yet to be identified. No clone much larger than this one lies a single base away; base qualities are absent. This specimen includes other DNA sequences encoding the same CDR3. This record comes from a study of beta chain features in type 1 diabetes (dated by TCRdb to the late 2010s). Concerning the study at large: Mean age, gender distribution, total cell number and subset yield did not differ between patients and healthy donors. A total of approximately 99,000,000 sorted cells were examined across all samples, and RNA yield correlated strongly with the number of cells per subset. The study compared TCRB repertoires of sorted circulating CD4+ T cell subsets between recently diagnosed type 1 diabetes patients and matched healthy donors. Whereas all 30 or so donors provided naive and central memory subsets, regulatory and stem cell-like memory subsets were isolated from just 8 patients and roughly 8 healthy donors.

The High Capacity cDNA Reverse Transcription Kit was used to reverse transcribe all of the isolated RNA, meaning that expressed TCRB transcripts were what got sequenced. Deep immunoSEQ sequencing was performed on naive, central memory and regulatory T cell samples, with an average of approximately 4 million total reads per sample. Sorted cells were lysed in RLT buffer and RNA was extracted with DNase-treated RNeasy Micro or Mini kits, depending on cell number. Each cell subset was processed separately to prevent cross-contamination, with patient and healthy donor samples processed together. The immunoSEQ multiplex PCR was used to amplify TCRB sequences from cDNA, generating 87-bp fragments that spanned the CDR3 region. Sequencing of the amplicons was performed on the Illumina HiSeq platform. The source study handled its data this way. Synthetic template baselines were used to correct PCR bias computationally, reads within Hamming distance 2 were collapsed, and singletons that could not be merged were discarded. Reads were aligned to IMGT to assign V, D and J genes, CDR3 length, and insertions or deletions at six rearrangement sites. Clonotype counts were normalized to sorted cell number within each subset before computing true diversity and Gini coefficients with the tcR R package. Repertoire sharing was quantified using the overlap coefficient calculated on TCRB nucleotide sequences. TCRdb carries this immuneACCESS record with in-frame sequences only. Its versions omit some clonotypes, under half of them owing to an unresolved V gene in the studies checked, with the rest unexplained. For V, J and clone size, that table is used; D and trimming come from the DNA. The sample table contains some 370,000 clones; only one count was recorded for over 8.5% of them. The ten largest make up approximately 0.6% of the sample.

A single peripheral blood draw of about 116 mL on average was collected from each donor into heparinised tubes. Naive, central memory, regulatory and stem cell-like memory CD4+ T cells were sorted on a BD FACSAria II using a panel including CD45RO, CCR7, CD25, CD127, CD95 and CD27. Purity was above 98% for every sorted population. PBMCs were isolated immediately by Lymphoprep density gradient centrifugation and stained directly without culture. So that batch effects would be minimized, each experiment stained and sorted samples in pairs, pairing one healthy donor with one patient. Points the paper makes about the study in general: Because cDNA was sequenced instead of genomic DNA, activated cells with high expression could be over-represented, although the groups did not differ in activation or CD3 levels. At VDJ recombination sites, type 1 diabetes patients had fewer insertions and more deleted nucleotides, which implies abnormalities in thymic rearrangement. Because small numbers of individuals were included in the HLA sub-analyses, any influence of HLA type on TCRB rearrangement was left unresolved. A moderate but significant shortening of TCRB CDR3 length was observed in type 1 diabetes patients in all four CD4+ subsets. Shorter templates might be favored by PCR, yet because patient and control samples were amplified and corrected together, any such skew would affect both groups equally. Naive, central memory and regulatory TCRB repertoires appeared to be more similar among patients than among healthy donors.

Deletion took 0 bases off V and 4 bases off J, with a span of 5 bases between the germline ends. From the germline V gene, CDR1 is MNHEY and CDR2 is SVGAGI. Inclusive of the bounding cysteine and phenylalanine, the CDR3 is 13 residues long. Only the CDR3 portion is preserved as DNA: 39 bases, with reading frame beginning at the first base. The specimen was central memory CD4+ T cells from blood. This TCR was recovered from a man in his thirties or forties with type 1 diabetes. The rearranged chain carries TRBV6-5 and TRBJ2-3, with the D gene not confidently named. The sequenced DNA is TGTGCCAGCAGTTACTCAACAGCAGATACGCAGTATTTT. This yields the protein CASSYSTADTQYF.